The clone carrying this TCR beta chain has only a few counts. Its antigen remains unknown. This specimen comes from a study of T-cell memory formation after mild COVID-19. Points from the study as a whole: Clones that contracted from day 15 to 85 had balanced CD4/CD8; later expanders were CD4+ biased. Clones that contracted clustered mainly in CM and EM if CD4+ and in EMRA if CD8+.

5'RACE primed from the constant segment yielded TCR alpha and TCR beta cDNA libraries bearing sample barcodes and UMIs. TCRdb re-called the 5' RACE reads through MiXCR, storing one row per CDR3 protein. The sample comprises 560,000 or so distinct CDR3 sequences, 15% to 20% of which are singletons, and about 7.5% rests with the top ten. The V and J ends lost 4 bases and 0 bases respectively, with 10 bases between them. Germline V gene lookup returns CDR1 MGHDK and CDR2 SYGVNS. The CDR3 sequence is 15 residues long. The V and J genes are TRBV25-1 and TRBJ2-1; maybe TRBD1 (6 bases). Sequencing was performed on PBMCs or a T cell subset sorted from them (not recorded which). The receptor was derived from an adult woman who had mild COVID-19 (a few samples of this study predate the infection). Cell type and time point are not known. This CDR3 is CASSVLGGSYNEQFF. Written as DNA, the CDR3 is TGTGCCAGCAGTGTACTAGGGGGCTCCTACAATGAGCAGTTCTTC.